This TCR beta chain was captured by sequencing in a study of cytomegalovirus exposure and HLA in healthy donors. With 60 Vbeta and 13 Jbeta primers, the PCR was carried out. The table came from immunoSEQ multiplex PCR; TCRdb's copy has only in-frame clones and leaves some out. The sample has 180,000 or so clones; around 80% are singletons. Trimming took 7 bases from V and 5 from J; bases not matched to a gene: 12. Germline V gene lookup returns CDR1 SGHRS and CDR2 YFSETQ. The CDR3 spans 16 residues. The sequenced material came from PBMCs. The sequence derives from a female donor in good health and CMV-seronegative. The chain has TRBV5-1 and TRBJ1-3, with 10 bases that match TRBD1. The CDR3 DNA follows: TGCGCCAGCGGCCGAGGACAGGGGGGCGCGCGAAACACCATATATTTT. The encoded protein is CASGRGQGGARNTIYF.